This T cell receptor beta chain was documented in a study of Ad26.COV2.S vaccination and SARS-CoV-2 variants. The V and J ends lost 6 bases and 0 bases respectively, with 3 bases between them. There are 11 residues in the CDR3. Germline V CDR1 and CDR2: SQVTM, ANQGSEA. As to treatment: roughly 18 received Ad26.COV2.S at low or high dose, single or two shots; about 5 received placebo; per-sample allocation not given. Specimen acquisition occurred on day 63 following the initial vaccine or placebo injection. The repertoire was sequenced with immunoSEQ multiplex PCR; TCRdb's copy has only in-frame clones and lacks some. The sample includes some 420,000 clones, 70% to 90% of them seen just once.

The material was peripheral blood, obtained in a trial of Ad26.COV2.S vaccine versus placebo. This chain connects TRBV29-1 to TRBJ1-3, with D uncertain. This TCR was sampled from a person between 18 and 65 years old who received the Ad26.COV2.S COVID-19 vaccine or a placebo. The CDR3 coding sequence is TGCAGCGTCGACTCTGGAAACACCATATATTTT. Translated: CSVDSGNTIYF.